A single sample gave rise to the 8 T cell receptor beta chains below, sequenced in a study of T cell responses to AZD1222 COVID-19 vaccine. The protocol was immunoSEQ multiplex PCR, while the TCRdb copy is restricted to in-frame clones and leaves out a portion. Of more than 90,000 clones listed, just over 85% are singletons. Source: peripheral blood, taken on day 0 of AZD1222 vaccination. The receptors derive from an adult in good health.

There are a few counts of this clone. The chain joins TRBV3-1 (or the pseudogene TRBV3-2) to TRBJ1-1; TRBD1 is a possible D gene (6 bases). This CDR3 region has 14 residues. V gave up 2 bases and J gave up 1 base, with 8 bases separating them. In germline, CDR1 is LGHDT, CDR2 YNNKEL (reference sequence). The chain's CDR3 is CASSQRGGNTEAFF. The DNA for the CDR3 is TGTGCCAGCAGCCAAAGGGGGGGGAACACTGAAGCTTTCTTT.

V is TRBV24-1 and J is TRBJ2-7; D not resolved. The germline CDR1 and CDR2 sequences are KGHDR and SFDVKD. Between the trimmed V and J ends, which lost 11 bases and 5 bases, there was a span of 15 bases. CDR3 length equals 12 residues. This CDR3 reads CAIRSGLHEQYF. CDR3 bases: TGTGCCATCAGGTCCGGGCTCCACGAGCAGTACTTC.

The chain couples TRBV30 to TRBJ2-1; D unresolved. V lost 0 bases, J lost 0 bases, and 18 bases lay in between. The germline gives CDR1 GTSNPN, CDR2 SVGIG (reference sequence). This CDR3 is built from 18 residues. The CDR3 loop is CAWSVSPPGWSSYNEQFF. CDR3 sequence (DNA): TGTGCCTGGAGTGTAAGCCCACCCGGCTGGAGCTCCTACAATGAGCAGTTCTTC.

This clone was detected once. This chain connects TRBV2 to TRBJ2-6; 7 positions agree with TRBD2. Germline assignment: CDR1 SNHLY and CDR2 FYNNEI. V lost 7 bases to trimming and J lost 7 bases; unmatched junction nucleotides: 16. CDR3 length: 17 residues. CDR3 in amino acids: CASMEVAGLRQANVLTF. CDR3 DNA sequence: TGTGCCAGCATGGAAGTAGCGGGTTTACGTCAAGCCAACGTCCTGACTTTC.

Here the CDR3 reads CASSAYLRGRQETQYF. The CDR3 region has the DNA TGTGCCAGCAGCGCGTACCTCCGGGGCCGACAAGAGACCCAGTACTTC. This chain uses TRBV7-7 with TRBJ2-5; D may be TRBD1 or TRBD2 (5 bases each). CDR1 SSHAT and CDR2 FNYEAQ come from the germline V gene (reference sequence). The CDR3 extends over 16 amino acids. The V and J ends lost 5 bases and 2 bases respectively, with 18 bases between them. Filled out from reference TRBV7-7 and TRBJ2-5, the complete variable domain reads GAGVSQSPRYKVTKRGQDVTLRCDPISSHATLYWYQQALGQGPEFLTYFNYEAQPDKSGLPSDRFSAERPEGSISTLTIQRTEQRDSAMYRCASSAYLRGRQETQYFGPGTRLLVL.

In its sample, this clone was seen a few times. This chain uses TRBV5-6 with TRBJ2-1; 9 bases align to TRBD2. This CDR3 has 15 amino acids. The V gene's germline CDR1 is SGHDT and CDR2 YYEEEE. The V segment lost 4 bases and the J segment 4 bases; nucleotides outside the gene matches: 6. The CDR3, as DNA: TGTGCCAGCAGCGCTAGCGGGATCTTTTACAATGAGCAGTTCTTC. Its translation: CASSASGIFYNEQFF.

This clone was counted once. V is TRBV6-2 or TRBV6-3 and J is TRBJ2-7, with TRBD2 matching 7 bases. In germline, CDR1 is MNHEY, CDR2 SVGEGT. J was trimmed by 3 bases and V by 4 bases; bases with no gene match: 6. This CDR3 is built from 14 residues. CDR3 in DNA: TGTGCCAGCAGTTTAACTAGCGTTATCTACGAGCAGTACTTC. It yields the protein CASSLTSVIYEQYF.

The chain combines TRBV15 with TRBJ2-7; 8 nucleotides match TRBD1. Germline-derived CDR1 and CDR2 are LNHNV and YYDKDF (reference sequence). The V segment lost 0 bases and the J segment 3 bases; nucleotides outside the gene matches: 7. CDR3 size: 16 residues. The CDR3 DNA sequence: TGTGCCACCAGCAGAGATCGGACTGGACAGGGCTACGAGCAGTACTTC. Protein: CATSRDRTGQGYEQYF.